The 22 T cell receptor beta chains below come from one sample, sequenced in a study of cytomegalovirus exposure and HLA in healthy donors. The PCR contained 60 Vbeta and 13 Jbeta primers. Using immunoSEQ multiplex PCR, the repertoire was profiled, and TCRdb retains in-frame clones only, with some absent. The top ten clones hold 2% to 3% of a sample with 200,000 or so clones, approximately 88% of them seen once. The sequencing input was PBMCs. The source is a woman aged 50 to 60 in good health and CMV-seropositive.

V gene TRBV7-6 combines with J gene TRBJ2-2; D is undetermined. The V gene lost 5 bases and the J gene lost 2 bases, with 9 bases spanning the gap. Germline lookup yields CDR1 SGHVS and CDR2 FNYEAQ. The CDR3 is made up of 14 amino acids. As DNA, the CDR3 is TGTGCCAGCAGCCAACAATACAACACCGGGGAGCTGTTTTTT. Protein sequence: CASSQQYNTGELFF.

The V and J genes are TRBV5-1 and TRBJ1-1, with TRBD1 as a possible D gene (5 bases). The CDR3 spans 15 residues. Trimming removed 2 bases at V and 12 bases at J, with 23 bases between. The germline V gene has CDR1 SGHRS and CDR2 YFSETQ. DNA for the CDR3: TGCGCCAGCAGCTTTATTCGCGGGACCGGTGCGGTATCTTTCTTT. It specifies CASSFIRGTGAVSFF.

This clone was counted once. The chain links TRBV6-1 to TRBJ2-6; TRBD1 is a possible D gene (6 bases). Germline V gives CDR1 MNHNS, CDR2 SASEGT. The V end lost 5 bases, the J end lost 2 bases, and 10 bases lay between the germline ends. The CDR3 runs 15 residues. The CDR3 reads CASSSDRTGANVLTF. For the CDR3, the DNA is TGTGCCAGCAGTTCTGACAGGACTGGGGCCAACGTCCTGACTTTC.

In this sample, this clone turned up once. The chain links TRBV11-3 to TRBJ2-4; 11 nucleotides align to TRBD1. The junction had 4 bases not matched to a gene; V was cut back by 4 bases and J by 8 bases. CDR3 length: 14 amino acids. Germline V gives CDR1 SGHNT, CDR2 YENEEA. CDR3 loop: CASSSRDRGDIQYF. The CDR3 region has the DNA TGTGCCAGCAGCTCCCGGGACAGGGGGGACATTCAGTACTTC.

The J gene is TRBJ1-6, the V gene TRBV6-1; D ambiguous. The CDR3 totals 15 residues. Germline V CDR1 and CDR2: MNHNS, SASEGT. The V gene lost 4 bases and the J gene lost 2 bases, with 9 bases spanning the gap. CDR3 in amino acids: CASSVRSPYNSPLHF. The CDR3 nucleotides are TGTGCCAGCAGTGTGAGGTCGCCCTATAATTCACCCCTCCACTTT.

This CDR3 reads CASRLWTGPNSPLHF. In DNA, the CDR3 is TGTGCCAGCAGGTTGTGGACAGGCCCTAATTCACCCCTCCACTTT. The V call is TRBV28, the J call TRBJ1-6; 7 bases agree with TRBD1. Germline lookup yields CDR1 MDHEN and CDR2 SYDVKM. CDR3 length equals 15 residues. Trimming removed 6 bases from V and 6 bases from J; junction bases left unmatched: 8.

Of note for this clone: The germline gene is not matched at one end of the junction; a read error may be the cause. The chain uses TRBV7-9 and TRBJ2-1, with TRBD1 matching over 8 bases. The CDR3 extends over 12 amino acids. CDR1 is SEHNR and CDR2 is FQNEAQ in the germline V gene (reference sequence). The CDR3, as DNA: TGTTCCAGCAGCTTAGGACAGGGCGAGCAGTTCTTC. Its protein is CSSSLGQGEQFF.

The chain uses TRBV15 and TRBJ2-7; 7 bases are shared with TRBD1. V trimming: 4 bases; J trimming: 6 bases; junction bases outside the gene matches: 9. The CDR3 contains 14 residues. Germline V lookup: CDR1 LNHNV, CDR2 YYDKDF (reference sequence). The CDR3 is CATSKETHRGEQYF. DNA for the CDR3: TGTGCCACCAGCAAAGAGACCCACAGGGGCGAGCAGTACTTC. The full variable domain, with the rest looked up from reference TRBV15 and TRBJ2-7, is DAMVIQNPRYQVTQFGKPVTLSCSQTLNHNVMYWYQQKSSQAPKLLFHYYDKDFNNEADTPDNFQSRRPNTSFCFLDIRSPGLGDTAMYLCATSKETHRGEQYFGPGTRLTVT.

This sequence joins TRBV6-4 and TRBJ1-3, with TRBD1 as a possible D gene (6 bases). Germline V gene lookup returns CDR1 MRHNA and CDR2 SNTAGT. Trimming cost V 3 bases and J 4 bases, with 7 bases left between them. The CDR3 extends over 13 amino acids. As DNA, the CDR3 is TGTGCCAGCAGTGATGGGACAGGAAACACCATATATTTT. Amino acid sequence: CASSDGTGNTIYF.

The chain's CDR3 is CASRGTSGRTGELFF. The CDR3 DNA follows: TGTGCCAGCAGGGGGACTAGCGGGCGCACCGGGGAGCTGTTTTTT. The chain is built from TRBV2 and TRBJ2-2; 12 positions match TRBD2. CDR1 is SNHLY, CDR2 FYNNEI, per germline. The V segment lost 6 bases and the J segment 4 bases; nucleotides outside the gene matches: 3. The CDR3 has 15 amino acids.

The V and J genes are TRBV6-6 and TRBJ2-7; no firm D call. This CDR3 contains 11 residues. V was clipped by 2 bases and J by 10 bases, with 9 bases between them. Per germline, CDR1 MNHNY and CDR2 SVGAGI (reference sequence). The CDR3 nucleotides are TGTGCCAGCAGTTACCCCCCCGTACAGTACTTC. As protein: CASSYPPVQYF.

The chain carries TRBV7-9 and TRBJ2-2; D may be TRBD1 (6 bases). This CDR3 has 14 amino acids. Germline V lookup: CDR1 SEHNR, CDR2 FQNEAQ (reference sequence). V dropped 3 bases and J dropped 6 bases, with 11 bases sitting between them. DNA for the CDR3: TGTGCCAGCAGCTTTACAGGGATGGCCGGGGAGCTGTTTTTT. Residues: CASSFTGMAGELFF.

The V and J genes are TRBV23-1 and TRBJ1-1; D is ambiguous. TRBV23-1 qualifies as an ORF whose function is uncertain. Trimming cost V 0 bases and J 4 bases, with 15 bases left between them. The CDR3 contains 16 residues. The CDR3 region has the DNA TGCGCCAGCAGTCAATCGAGTCGGAATGGAGTCACTGAAGCTTTCTTT. As protein: CASSQSSRNGVTEAFF.

V is TRBV9 and J is TRBJ2-5, with 8 bases matching TRBD2. The CDR3 has 14 residues. Trimming removed 4 bases from V and 4 bases from J; junction bases left unmatched: 6. Germline V gives CDR1 SGDLS, CDR2 YYNGEE. In DNA form, the CDR3 reads TGTGCCAGCAGCTCCGGGGGGGGGATAGAGACCCAGTACTTC. Its translation is CASSSGGGIETQYF.

The chain recombines TRBV5-6 with TRBJ2-6, with D uncertain. Trimming shortened V by 4 bases and J by 0 bases, and 5 bases separated the two germline ends. The CDR3 consists of 14 residues. The germline CDR1 and CDR2 sequences are SGHDT and YYEEEE. CDR3 in DNA: TGTGCCAGCAGCCGTTACTCTGGGGCCAACGTCCTGACTTTC. This gives the protein CASSRYSGANVLTF.

The chain employs TRBV5-5 and TRBJ2-5; 12 bases match TRBD2. CDR3 size: 16 residues. The V gene's germline CDR1 is SGHKS and CDR2 YYEKEE (reference sequence). With V trimmed by 2 bases and J by 1 base, 3 bases remained unmatched. The DNA of the CDR3 is TGTGCCAGCAGCTTTAGACTAGCGGGGGCCCAAGAGACCCAGTACTTC. Translation: CASSFRLAGAQETQYF.

The V and J genes are TRBV5-4 and TRBJ1-1, with TRBD1 as a possible D gene (6 bases). CDR1 is SGHNT, CDR2 YYREEE, per germline (reference sequence). V was shortened by 3 bases and J by 5 bases, with 17 bases between the two germline ends. The CDR3 consists of 15 residues. CDR3 DNA sequence: TGTGCCAGCAGCTCCGAACAGGGTAGTTATACTGAAGCTTTCTTT. It yields the protein CASSSEQGSYTEAFF.

This clone was recorded once. The chain links TRBV4-3 to TRBJ2-1, with TRBD1 matching 8 bases. The CDR3 has 16 amino acids. V was pared by 7 bases and J by 5 bases, with 13 bases of the junction left unmatched. CDR1 and CDR2 (germline): LGHNA, YSLEER. The CDR3 DNA follows: TGCGCCAGCAAAGTATCCGGGTACAGGGGGGACAATGAGCAGTTCTTC. Amino acid sequence: CASKVSGYRGDNEQFF.

The chain couples TRBV15 to TRBJ2-4; D gene uncertain. CDR1 and CDR2 (germline): LNHNV, YYDKDF (reference sequence). The V end was cut by 5 bases, the J end by 6 bases, with 8 bases between. This CDR3 has 12 amino acids. The DNA of the CDR3 is TGTGCCACCAGCGCAGCGATAAACATTCAGTACTTC. It codes for CATSAAINIQYF. Full variable domain (missing parts from reference TRBV15 and TRBJ2-4): DAMVIQNPRYQVTQFGKPVTLSCSQTLNHNVMYWYQQKSSQAPKLLFHYYDKDFNNEADTPDNFQSRRPNTSFCFLDIRSPGLGDTAMYLCATSAAINIQYFGAGTRLSVL.

The rearrangement links TRBV9 to TRBJ2-1; TRBD2 agrees at 10 bases. V lost 3 bases and J lost 5; bases outside the gene matches: 5. CDR3 length: 15 residues. Germline CDR1 and CDR2: SGDLS and YYNGEE. CDR3 region: CASSGTSGADNEQFF. The CDR3 nucleotides are TGTGCCAGCAGCGGAACTAGCGGGGCTGACAATGAGCAGTTCTTC. The variable domain in full, completed from reference TRBV9 and TRBJ2-1, reads DSGVTQTPKHLITATGQRVTLRCSPRSGDLSVYWYQQSLDQGLQFLIQYYNGEERAKGNILERFSAQQFPDLHSELNLSSLELGDSALYFCASSGTSGADNEQFFGPGTRLTVL.

With respect to this clone: An end of the junction differs from the germline gene, which may be a read error. The J gene is TRBJ2-7, the V gene TRBV7-9; 7 bases map to TRBD1. CDR1 and CDR2 (germline): SEHNR, FQNEAQ (reference sequence). CDR3 length: 16 amino acids. The CDR3, as DNA: TGTTCCAGCAGCTATCAACAGGGGCTACTTTCCTACGAGCAGTACTTC. It codes for CSSSYQQGLLSYEQYF.

This sequence joins TRBV6-1 and TRBJ2-7; D is unresolved. Trimming took off 2 bases at V and 0 bases at J, with 11 bases between the two ends. The CDR3 is 15 residues long. In germline, CDR1 is MNHNS, CDR2 SASEGT. This chain's CDR3 is CASSEMAGSSYEQYF. In DNA form, the CDR3 reads TGTGCCAGCAGTGAAATGGCAGGTAGCTCCTACGAGCAGTACTTC.